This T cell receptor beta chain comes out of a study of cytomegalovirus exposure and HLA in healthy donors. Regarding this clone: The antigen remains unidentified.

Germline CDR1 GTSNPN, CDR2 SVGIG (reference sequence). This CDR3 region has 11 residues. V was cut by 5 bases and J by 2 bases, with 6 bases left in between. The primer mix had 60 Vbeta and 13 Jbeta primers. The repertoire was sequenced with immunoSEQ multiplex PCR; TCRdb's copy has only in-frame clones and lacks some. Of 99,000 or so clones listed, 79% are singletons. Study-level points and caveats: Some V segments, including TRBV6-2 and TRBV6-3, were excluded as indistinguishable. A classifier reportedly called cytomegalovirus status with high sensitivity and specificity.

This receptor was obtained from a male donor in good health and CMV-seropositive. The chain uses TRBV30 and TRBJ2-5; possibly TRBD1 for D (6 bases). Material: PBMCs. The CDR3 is CAWGQQETQYF. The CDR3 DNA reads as TGTGCCTGGGGACAGCAAGAGACCCAGTACTTC. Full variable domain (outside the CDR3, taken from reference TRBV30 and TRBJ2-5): SQTIHQWPATLVQPVGSPLSLECTVEGTSNPNLYWYRQAAGRGLQLLFYSVGIGQISSEVPQNLSASRPQDRQFILSSKKLLLSDSGFYLCAWGQQETQYFGPGTRLLVL.